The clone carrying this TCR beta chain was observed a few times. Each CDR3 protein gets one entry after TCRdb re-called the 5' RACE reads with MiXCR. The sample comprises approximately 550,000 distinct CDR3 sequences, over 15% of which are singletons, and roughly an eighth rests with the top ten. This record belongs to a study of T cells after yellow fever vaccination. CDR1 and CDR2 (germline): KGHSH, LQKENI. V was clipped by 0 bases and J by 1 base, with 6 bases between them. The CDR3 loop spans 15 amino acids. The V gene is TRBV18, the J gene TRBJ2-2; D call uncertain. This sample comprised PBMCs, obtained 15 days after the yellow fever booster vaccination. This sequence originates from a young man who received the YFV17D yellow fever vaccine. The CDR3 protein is CASSPPTLNTGELFF. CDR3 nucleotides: TGTGCCAGCTCACCACCGACCCTGAACACCGGGGAGCTGTTTTTT.